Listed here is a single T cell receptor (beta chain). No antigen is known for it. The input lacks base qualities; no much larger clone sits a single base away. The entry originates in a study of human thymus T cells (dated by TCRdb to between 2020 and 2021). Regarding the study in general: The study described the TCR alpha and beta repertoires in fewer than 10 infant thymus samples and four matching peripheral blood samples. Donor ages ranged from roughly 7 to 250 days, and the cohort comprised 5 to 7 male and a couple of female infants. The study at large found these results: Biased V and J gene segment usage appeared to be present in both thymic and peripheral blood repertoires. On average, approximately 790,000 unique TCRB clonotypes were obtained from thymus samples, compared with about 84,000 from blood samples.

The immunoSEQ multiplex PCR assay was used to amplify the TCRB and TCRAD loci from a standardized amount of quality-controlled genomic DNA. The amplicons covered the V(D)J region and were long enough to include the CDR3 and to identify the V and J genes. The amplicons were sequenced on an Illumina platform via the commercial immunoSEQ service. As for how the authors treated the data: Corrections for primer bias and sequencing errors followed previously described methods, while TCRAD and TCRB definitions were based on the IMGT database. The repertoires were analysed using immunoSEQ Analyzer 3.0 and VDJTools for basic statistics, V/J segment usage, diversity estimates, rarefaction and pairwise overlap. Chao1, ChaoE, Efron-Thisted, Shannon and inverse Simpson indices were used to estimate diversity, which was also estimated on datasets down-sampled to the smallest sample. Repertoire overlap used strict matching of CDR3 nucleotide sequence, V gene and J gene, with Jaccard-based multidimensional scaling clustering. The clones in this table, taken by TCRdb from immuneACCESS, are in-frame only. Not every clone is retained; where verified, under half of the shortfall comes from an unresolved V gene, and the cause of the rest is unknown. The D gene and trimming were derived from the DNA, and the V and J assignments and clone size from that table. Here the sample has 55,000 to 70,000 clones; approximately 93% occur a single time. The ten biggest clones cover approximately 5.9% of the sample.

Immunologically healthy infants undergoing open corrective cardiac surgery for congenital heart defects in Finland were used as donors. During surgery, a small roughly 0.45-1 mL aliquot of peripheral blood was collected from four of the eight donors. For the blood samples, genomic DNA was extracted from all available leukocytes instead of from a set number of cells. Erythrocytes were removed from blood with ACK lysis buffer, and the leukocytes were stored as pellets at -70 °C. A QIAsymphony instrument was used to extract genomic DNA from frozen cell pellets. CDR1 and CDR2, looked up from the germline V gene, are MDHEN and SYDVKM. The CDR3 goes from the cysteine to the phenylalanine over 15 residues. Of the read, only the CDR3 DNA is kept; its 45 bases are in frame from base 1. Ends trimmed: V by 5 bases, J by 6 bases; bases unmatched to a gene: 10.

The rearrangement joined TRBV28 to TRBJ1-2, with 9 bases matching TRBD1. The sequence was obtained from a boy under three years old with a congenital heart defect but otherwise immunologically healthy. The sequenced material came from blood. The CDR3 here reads CASSNNRGRINGYTF. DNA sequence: TGTGCCAGCAGTAACAACAGGGGGCGGATCAATGGCTACACCTTC.